This TCR beta chain was obtained from a study of blood T cell repertoires in COVID-19 (TCRdb year 2020). About the full investigation: Samples from collaborators originated in the United States, Italy and Spain and spanned both the acute and convalescent phases of COVID-19. The material from the prospective study consisted of cDNA or gDNA derived from T cells, B-cell-depleted T cells, or PBMCs. Deeply sampled blood TCRbeta repertoires from subjects exposed to, actively infected with, or recovered from COVID-19 were included in the dataset. The repertoires were made available in a free public database intended to serve as a resource for research on the immune response to SARS-CoV-2. The samples were drawn from two sources: the first 160 participants of the ongoing ImmuneRACE study, and about 1,300 subjects contributed by 6 global collaborators. A de-identified subject ID, COVID-19 status, age in years and sex were almost always included in the sample metadata. HLA class I and class II types, where available, came from metadata supplied by the sample provider rather than from assay-based typing.

TCRbeta CDR3 regions were amplified from genomic DNA by means of the immunoSEQ Assay, a bias-controlled multiplex PCR. Per the source publication's procedure: Within the assay, amplification of reference gene primers was used to estimate how many nucleated cells each sample contained. Sequence reads were collapsed and filtered to measure the absolute abundance of every unique TCRbeta CDR3 rearrangement. For each sample, productive Simpson clonality was calculated as the square root of Simpson's diversity index across productive rearrangements. TCRdb limited this immuneACCESS table to in-frame rearrangements with V and J called. A share of clones is missing; checked studies link under half to unresolved V genes, and the rest is unexplained. The DNA gave D and trimming, while V, J and clone size come from that table. The sample contains about 380,000 clones, 87% of them found a single time. The ten largest make up approximately 3.1% of the sample.

About this clone: This clone's antigen is unknown. No base quality values were provided; no much bigger clone lies one nucleotide off.

Participants in the prospective study were aged roughly 18 to 89 years, lived in under 30 United States geographic areas, and enrolled through a virtual design. Cohort assignment in the prospective study relied on participant-reported clinical history from a screening survey and a study questionnaire. For ImmuneRACE Cohort 3, a participant was defined as recovered based on two consecutive negative NP/OP PCR tests, clearance by a healthcare professional, or resolution of symptoms. Each participant in the prospective study had whole blood, serum and a nasopharyngeal or oropharyngeal swab collected by mobile phlebotomists. Over a roughly two-month period, participants in the prospective study had the option of providing additional blood draws and questionnaires. Prospective study blood samples were shipped either frozen or at room temperature before DNA extraction. The CDR3 has 15 amino acids, counting the end cysteine and phenylalanine. Left in the record is the CDR3 DNA by itself, 45 bases read in frame from the first base. CDR1 and CDR2, looked up from the germline V gene, are SNHLY and FYNNEI. Cut back by 5 bases and 1 base, the V and J ends lie 14 bases apart.

Overall results and qualifications from the work: The amount of clinical and demographic metadata varied by source and participant and was provided uncurated.

The V and J genes are TRBV2 and TRBJ1-1; no confident D gene assignment can be made. The TCR originated in a woman aged 25 to 39 who had recovered from COVID-19. Input material: PBMCs or T cells enriched from blood (not recorded which). The nucleotide sequence is given as TGTGCCAGCAGTAACCCGGGAGGCGGGAACACTGAAGCTTTCTTT. Its protein product is CASSNPGGGNTEAFF.